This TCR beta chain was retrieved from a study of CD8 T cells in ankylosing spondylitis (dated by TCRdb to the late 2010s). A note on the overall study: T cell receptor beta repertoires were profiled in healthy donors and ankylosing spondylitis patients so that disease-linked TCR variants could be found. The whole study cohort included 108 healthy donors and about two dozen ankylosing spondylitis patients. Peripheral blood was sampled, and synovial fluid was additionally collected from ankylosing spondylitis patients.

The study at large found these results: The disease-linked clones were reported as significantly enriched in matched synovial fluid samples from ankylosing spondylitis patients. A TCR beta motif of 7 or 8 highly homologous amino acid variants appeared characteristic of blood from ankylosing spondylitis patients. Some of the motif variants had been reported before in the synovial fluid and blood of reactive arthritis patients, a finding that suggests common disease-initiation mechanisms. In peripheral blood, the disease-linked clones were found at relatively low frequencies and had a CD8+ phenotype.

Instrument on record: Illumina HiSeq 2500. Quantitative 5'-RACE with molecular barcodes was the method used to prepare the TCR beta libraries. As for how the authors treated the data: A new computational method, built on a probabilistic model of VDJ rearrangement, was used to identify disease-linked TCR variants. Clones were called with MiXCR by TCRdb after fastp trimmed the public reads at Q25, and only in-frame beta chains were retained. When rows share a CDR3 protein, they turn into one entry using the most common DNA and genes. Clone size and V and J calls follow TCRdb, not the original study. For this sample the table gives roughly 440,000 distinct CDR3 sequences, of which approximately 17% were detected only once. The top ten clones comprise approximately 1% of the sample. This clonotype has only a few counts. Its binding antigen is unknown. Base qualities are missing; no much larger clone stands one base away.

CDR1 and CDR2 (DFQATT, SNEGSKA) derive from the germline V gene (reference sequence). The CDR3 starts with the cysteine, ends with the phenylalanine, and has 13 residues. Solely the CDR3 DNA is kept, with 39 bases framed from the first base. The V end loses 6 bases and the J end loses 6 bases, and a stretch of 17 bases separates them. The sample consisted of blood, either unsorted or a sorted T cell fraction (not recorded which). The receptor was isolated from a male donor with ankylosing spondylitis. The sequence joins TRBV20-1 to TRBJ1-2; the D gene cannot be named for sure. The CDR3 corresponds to CSAPRGWQNGYTF. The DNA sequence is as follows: TGCAGTGCGCCCCGGGGTTGGCAAAATGGCTACACCTTC.